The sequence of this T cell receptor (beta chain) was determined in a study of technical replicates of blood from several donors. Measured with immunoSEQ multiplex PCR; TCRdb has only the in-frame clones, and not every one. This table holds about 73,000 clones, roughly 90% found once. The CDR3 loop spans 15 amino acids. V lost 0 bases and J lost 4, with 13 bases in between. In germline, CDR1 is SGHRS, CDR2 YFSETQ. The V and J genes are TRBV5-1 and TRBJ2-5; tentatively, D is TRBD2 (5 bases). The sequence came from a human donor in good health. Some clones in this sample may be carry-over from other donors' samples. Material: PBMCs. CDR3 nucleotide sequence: TGCGCCAGCAGCTTGGCCGTCGGGAATCCAGAGACCCAGTACTTC. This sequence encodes CASSLAVGNPETQYF.